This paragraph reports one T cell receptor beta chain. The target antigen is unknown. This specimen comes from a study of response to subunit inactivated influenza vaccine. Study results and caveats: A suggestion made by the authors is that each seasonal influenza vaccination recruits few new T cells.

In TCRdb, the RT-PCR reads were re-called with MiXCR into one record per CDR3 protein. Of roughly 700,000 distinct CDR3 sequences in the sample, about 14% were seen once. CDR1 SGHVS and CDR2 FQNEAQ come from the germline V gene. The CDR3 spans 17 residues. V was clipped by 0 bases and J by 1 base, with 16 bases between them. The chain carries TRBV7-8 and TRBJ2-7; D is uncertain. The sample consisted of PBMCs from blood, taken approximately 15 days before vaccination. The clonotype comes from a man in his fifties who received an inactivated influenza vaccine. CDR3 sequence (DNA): TGTGCCAGCAGCTTAGCGCGTCTCAGAGTGAGGTCCTACGAGCAGTACTTC. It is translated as CASSLARLRVRSYEQYF.